Listed here are 19 T cell receptor beta chains from one sample, sequenced in a study of cytomegalovirus exposure and HLA in healthy donors. PCR employed 60 Vbeta and 13 Jbeta primers. Libraries were prepared by immunoSEQ multiplex PCR; TCRdb keeps only in-frame clonotypes and omits some of them. The sample has approximately 87,000 clones, 80% to 85% seen once. Sequenced material: PBMCs. The source is a woman in her sixties or seventies in good health and CMV-seropositive.

The chain links TRBV6-5 to TRBJ1-2, with 8 bases fitting TRBD1. Germline trimming cut 0 bases from V and 8 bases from J; bases unmatched to any gene: 2. The CDR3 runs 13 residues. In germline, CDR1 is MNHEY, CDR2 SVGAGI. Here the CDR3 DNA reads TGTGCCAGCAGTTACTCGACAGGGGTCGGCTACACCTTC. Protein sequence: CASSYSTGVGYTF.

The count of this clone is one. V usage is TRBV19 and J usage is TRBJ2-4; 7 bases line up with TRBD1. The trim removed 7 bases at V and 3 bases at J, leaving 6 bases unmatched. The germline CDR1 and CDR2 sequences are LNHDA and SQIVND (reference sequence). The CDR3 extends over 14 amino acids. CDR3 residues: CASIGTDDKNIQYF. Here the CDR3 DNA reads TGTGCCAGTATTGGGACAGACGACAAAAACATTCAGTACTTC.

V is TRBV4-2 and J is TRBJ2-1; 7 nucleotides match TRBD2. Germline trimming cut 4 bases from V and 3 bases from J; bases unmatched to any gene: 6. Germline lookup yields CDR1 LGHNA and CDR2 YNFKEQ. The CDR3 totals 15 residues. Here the CDR3 DNA reads TGTGCCAGCAGCCTCGGAGCTAGCGGCTACAATGAGCAGTTCTTC. Translation gives CASSLGASGYNEQFF.

This clone was observed once. The chain recombines TRBV4-1 with TRBJ2-3; D might be TRBD2 (6 bases). The CDR3 spans 13 residues. Deletions cut 3 bases from V and 8 bases from J, with 12 bases between. The germline V gene has CDR1 MGHRA and CDR2 YSYEKL. CDR3 loop: CASSHLGEATQYF. The CDR3 coding sequence is TGCGCCAGCAGCCATCTCGGGGAGGCTACGCAGTATTTT.

The chain recombines TRBV19 with TRBJ1-6; 7 bases fit TRBD1. The junction had 2 bases not matched to a gene; V was cut back by 3 bases and J by 6 bases. This CDR3 spans 14 amino acids. Looked up from germline, CDR1 is LNHDA and CDR2 is SQIVND (reference sequence). The CDR3 region has the DNA TGTGCCAGTAGTATGGGACAGAGTAATTCACCCCTCCACTTT. The encoded protein is CASSMGQSNSPLHF.

The rearrangement links TRBV18 to TRBJ1-1; possibly TRBD1 for D (5 bases). The CDR3 sequence is 16 residues long. The germline V gene encodes CDR1 KGHSH and CDR2 LQKENI. V dropped 2 bases and J dropped 0 bases, with 13 bases sitting between them. The CDR3 sequence is CASSPSNQGLNTEAFF. In DNA, the CDR3 is TGTGCCAGCTCACCAAGCAACCAGGGATTGAACACTGAAGCTTTCTTT.

The chain combines TRBV5-8 with TRBJ1-1; 11 bases fit TRBD1. V gave up 4 bases and J gave up 4 bases; unmatched junction bases: 12. The CDR3 has 17 amino acids. CDR1 and CDR2 from the germline V gene are SGHTS and YDEGEE. Here the CDR3 reads CASSGWTGGDSVTEAFF. The CDR3 coding sequence is TGTGCCAGCAGCGGGTGGACAGGGGGCGACTCAGTCACTGAAGCTTTCTTT.

The CDR3 bases are TGTGCCAGCAGCGTAGATGGTAAAGCAATACAAGAGACCCAGTACTTC. This sequence encodes CASSVDGKAIQETQYF. This chain connects TRBV9 to TRBJ2-5; D not resolved. The germline V gene encodes CDR1 SGDLS and CDR2 YYNGEE. This CDR3 region has 16 residues. Trimming stripped 0 bases from V and 2 bases from J, with 14 bases between.

This sequence joins TRBV9 and TRBJ2-7, with 11 bases identical to TRBD1. The CDR3 has 14 residues. From germline, CDR1 is SGDLS and CDR2 YYNGEE. V dropped 0 bases and J dropped 6; count of bases not matched to a gene: 2. The CDR3 DNA follows: TGTGCCAGCAGCGTAGAGGGACAGGGGGTCGAGCAGTACTTC. It codes for CASSVEGQGVEQYF.

J is TRBJ2-1 and V is TRBV18; 9 nucleotides agree with TRBD2. This CDR3 has 20 amino acids. In germline, CDR1 is KGHSH, CDR2 LQKENI. J lost 2 bases, V lost 1 base, and 15 bases had no gene match. CDR3 in amino acids: CASSPRASGTSTHPYNEQFF. The CDR3 DNA follows: TGTGCCAGCTCACCACGGGCTAGCGGGACATCCACACATCCCTACAATGAGCAGTTCTTC.

This clone was seen once. The rearrangement links TRBV4-2 to TRBJ2-7; D might be TRBD2 (6 bases). The CDR3 has 16 residues. The V gene lost 0 bases and the J gene lost 2 bases, with 14 bases spanning the gap. Per germline, CDR1 LGHNA and CDR2 YNFKEQ. The CDR3 is CASSQDVLAAAYEQYF. The CDR3 coding sequence is TGTGCCAGCAGCCAAGATGTGTTAGCGGCTGCCTACGAGCAGTACTTC.

The chain recombines TRBV5-1 with TRBJ2-7; 12 bases fit TRBD2. V shed 4 bases, J shed 1 base, and the junction held 9 bases outside the gene matches. The length of the CDR3 is 17 residues. Looked up from germline, CDR1 is SGHRS and CDR2 is YFSETQ. In DNA, the CDR3 is TGCGCCAGCAGCCGCGACTCTCTAGCGGGAGGGTCCTACGAGCAGTACTTC. It specifies CASSRDSLAGGSYEQYF.

Concerning this clone itself: At one end, the junction sequence differs from germline, possibly due to a read error. This chain connects TRBV7-7 to TRBJ2-7; D may be TRBD2 (6 bases). Germline V gene data show CDR1 as SSHAT and CDR2 as FNYEAQ (reference sequence). The CDR3 loop spans 15 amino acids. CDR3 residues: CASSLGASATYEQYF. The CDR3 DNA reads as TGTGCTAGCAGCTTAGGGGCTAGCGCTACCTACGAGCAGTACTTC.

V gene TRBV6-5 combines with J gene TRBJ2-7, with 9 bases matching TRBD1. The CDR3 consists of 14 residues. Looked up from germline, CDR1 is MNHEY and CDR2 is SVGAGI. V lost 3 bases to trimming and J lost 7 bases; unmatched junction nucleotides: 7. CDR3 nucleotides: TGTGCCAGCAGTTATAAACAGGGGGCGAGGGAGCAGTACTTC. This translates into CASSYKQGAREQYF.

V gene TRBV7-9 combines with J gene TRBJ2-1; D possibly corresponds to TRBD1 (6 bases). The CDR3 loop spans 15 amino acids. CDR1 and CDR2 (germline): SEHNR, FQNEAQ (reference sequence). The ends were cut back, 3 bases at V and 6 bases at J, with 15 bases in the middle. The CDR3 region is CASSFHLGALNEQFF. CDR3 bases: TGTGCCAGCAGCTTTCATCTGGGGGCACTCAATGAGCAGTTCTTC. Using reference TRBV7-9 and TRBJ2-1 for the parts outside the CDR3, the full variable domain is DTGVSQNPRHKITKRGQNVTFRCDPISEHNRLYWYRQTLGQGPEFLTYFQNEAQLEKSRLLSDRFSAERPKGSFSTLEIQRTEQGDSAMYLCASSFHLGALNEQFFGPGTRLTVL.

The chain carries TRBV6-5 and TRBJ2-5; possible D gene TRBD2, 7 bases. The J call could be wrong; TRBJ2-7 is a better fit for the DNA end. This CDR3 region has 14 residues. CDR1 is MNHEY, CDR2 SVGAGI, per germline. The chain's CDR3 is CATLGGGRGYEQYF. The CDR3, as DNA: TGTGCCACCCTCGGGGGCGGGAGAGGTTACGAGCAGTACTTC.

The V call is TRBV20-1, the J call TRBJ2-5; TRBD1 might be the D (5 bases). The J call may be in error: the DNA end matches TRBJ2-7 better. The CDR3 is 11 amino acids. The germline V gene encodes CDR1 DFQATT and CDR2 SNEGSKA (reference sequence). Here the CDR3 reads CSALDNYEQYF. The DNA for the CDR3 is TGCAGTGCTTTGGACAACTACGAGCAGTACTTC.

V gene TRBV9 combines with J gene TRBJ2-1, with a weak D call TRBD2 (6 bases). The CDR3 is 13 residues long. Looked up from germline, CDR1 is SGDLS and CDR2 is YYNGEE. The V end was cut by 6 bases, the J end by 2 bases, with 9 bases between. Written as DNA, the CDR3 is TGTGCCAGCACGGGGGAGCCCTACAATGAGCAGTTCTTC. This gives the protein CASTGEPYNEQFF.

This rearrangement joins TRBV28 to TRBJ1-2; 7 bases line up with TRBD1. Germline V gives CDR1 MDHEN, CDR2 SYDVKM. After removal of 10 bases from V and 7 bases from J, the junction contained 9 bases not matched to a gene. This CDR3 spans 12 amino acids. The CDR3 nucleotides read TGTGCCACCAGGAGGGGGCGAGGTGGCTACACCTTC. This sequence encodes CATRRGRGGYTF.